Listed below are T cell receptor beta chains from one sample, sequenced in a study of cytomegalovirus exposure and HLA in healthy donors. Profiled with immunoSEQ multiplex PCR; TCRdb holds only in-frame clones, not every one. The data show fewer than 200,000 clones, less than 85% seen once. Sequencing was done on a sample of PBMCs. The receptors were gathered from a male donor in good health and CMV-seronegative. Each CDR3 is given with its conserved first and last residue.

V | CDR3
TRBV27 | CASSFRDREQNEKLFF
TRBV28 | CASINGGVSYEQYF
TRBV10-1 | CASTTRVQYF
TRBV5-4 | CASSLDPGKAQHF
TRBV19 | CASSIGGGINEKLFF
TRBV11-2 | CASSTTSSSEAFF
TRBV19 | CASSLHRENTEAFF
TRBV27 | CASRPSGVWTEAFF
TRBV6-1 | CASTTGTNGYTF
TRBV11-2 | CASSLDRLRGLVAFF
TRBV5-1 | CASSLGGQSAGELFF